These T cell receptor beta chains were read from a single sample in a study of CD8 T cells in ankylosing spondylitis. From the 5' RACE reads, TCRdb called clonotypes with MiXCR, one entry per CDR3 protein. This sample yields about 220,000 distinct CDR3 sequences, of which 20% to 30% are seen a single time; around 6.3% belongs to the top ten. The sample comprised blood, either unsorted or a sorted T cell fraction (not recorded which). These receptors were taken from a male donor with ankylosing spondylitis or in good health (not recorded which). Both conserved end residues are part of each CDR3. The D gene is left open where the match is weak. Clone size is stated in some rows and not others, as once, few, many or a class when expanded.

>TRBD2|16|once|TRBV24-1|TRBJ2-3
TGTGCCACCAGTGATCGGACTAGCGGGGAAGATAATACGCAGTATTTT
CATSDRTSGEDNTQYF
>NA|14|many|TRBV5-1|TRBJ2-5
TGCGCCAGCAGCAGAGGACAGATCCAAGAGACCCAGTACTTC
CASSRGQIQETQYF
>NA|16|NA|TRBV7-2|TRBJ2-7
TGTGCCAGCAGCTTAGCCTCGGACAGCACCTATGGGGAGCAGTACTTC
CASSLASDSTYGEQYF
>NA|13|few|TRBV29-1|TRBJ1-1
TGCAGCCTCCAACGGCAGTGGGACACTGAAGCTTTCTTT
CSLQRQWDTEAFF
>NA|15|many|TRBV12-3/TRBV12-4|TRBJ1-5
TGTGCCAGCAGACACCGTGGCAGCAACAATCAGCCCCAGCATTTT
CASRHRGSNNQPQHF
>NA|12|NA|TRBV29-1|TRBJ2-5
TGCAGCGTTGATCTGGGGAGGGAGACCCAGTACTTC
CSVDLGRETQYF
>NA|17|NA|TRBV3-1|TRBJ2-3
TGTGCCAGCAGCGGTACTAGGGGAATAGCTTCCACAGATACGCAGTATTTT
CASSGTRGIASTDTQYF
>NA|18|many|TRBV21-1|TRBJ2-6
TGTGCCAGCAGCGAAACCGGGACACCTAACTCTGGGGCCAACGTCCTGACTTTC
CASSETGTPNSGANVLTF
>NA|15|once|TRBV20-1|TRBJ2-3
TGCAGTGCTAGAGTTTGGGCCACTTCTCTACCTACGCAGTATTTT
CSARVWATSLPTQYF
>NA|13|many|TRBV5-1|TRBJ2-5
TGCGCCAGCAGCTCTGGACTGGGGGAGACCCAGTACTTC
CASSSGLGETQYF
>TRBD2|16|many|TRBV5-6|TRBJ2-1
TGTGCCAGCAGCTTGGTTCGAGCGGGGTATTACAATGAGCAGTTCTTC
CASSLVRAGYYNEQFF
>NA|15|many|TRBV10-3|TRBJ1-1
TGTGCCATCAAAAAAACAGGGATACGGGACACTGAAGCTTTCTTT
CAIKKTGIRDTEAFF
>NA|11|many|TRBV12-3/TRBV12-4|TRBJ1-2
TGTGCCAGCAGCCTTAACTATGGCTACACCTTC
CASSLNYGYTF
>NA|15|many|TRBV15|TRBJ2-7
TGTGCCACCAGCAGAGATCGCGCGCCCCTCTACGAGCAGTACTTC
CATSRDRAPLYEQYF
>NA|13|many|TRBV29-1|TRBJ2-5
TGCAGCGTTGTGTTTGGGTCCGCGGAGACCCAGTACTTC
CSVVFGSAETQYF
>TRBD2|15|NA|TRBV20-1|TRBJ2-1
TGCAGTGCTATCGTCTTTGGGGGGGGAAACAATGAGCAGTTCTTC
CSAIVFGGGNNEQFF
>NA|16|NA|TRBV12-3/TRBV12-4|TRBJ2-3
TGTGCCAGCAGTTACCTCAGGGCCTTCCTCACAGATACGCAGTATTTT
CASSYLRAFLTDTQYF
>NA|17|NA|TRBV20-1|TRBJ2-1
TGCAGTGCTAGAGATCAGAGGGGCCGTGGCTCCTACAATGAGCAGTTCTTC
CSARDQRGRGSYNEQFF
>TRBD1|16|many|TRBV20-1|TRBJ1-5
TGCAGTGCTAGAGCCGGGACAGGGGGCAGCGATCAGCCCCAGCATTTT
CSARAGTGGSDQPQHF
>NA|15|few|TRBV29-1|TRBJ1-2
TGCAGCGTTGAAGATAGAGGACGGGAGAACTATGGCTACACCTTC
CSVEDRGRENYGYTF
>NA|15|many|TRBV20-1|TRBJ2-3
TGCAGTGCTAGACCGGGAGTTACCCTCACAGATACGCAGTATTTT
CSARPGVTLTDTQYF
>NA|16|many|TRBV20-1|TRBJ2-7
TGCAGTGCTATCCAAAGGTGGGGCGTCGGCTCCTACGAGCAGTACTTC
CSAIQRWGVGSYEQYF
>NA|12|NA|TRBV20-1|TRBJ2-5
TGCAGTGCTAGGTCGAGCCAAGAGACCCAGTACTTC
CSARSSQETQYF
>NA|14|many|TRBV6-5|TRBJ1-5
TGTGCCAGCAGTTCCGGGGGTGCCAATCAGCCCCAGCATTTT
CASSSGGANQPQHF
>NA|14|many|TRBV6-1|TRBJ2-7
TGTGCCAGCAGTGAAGTTGGGACGTATGCCGAGCAGTACTTC
CASSEVGTYAEQYF
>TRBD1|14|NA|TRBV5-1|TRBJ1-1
TGCGCCAGCAGCTTGACAGGGGGTATCACTGAAGCTTTCTTT
CASSLTGGITEAFF
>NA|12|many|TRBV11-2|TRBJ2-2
TGTGCCAGCAGCTTAGATGGATGGGAGCTGTTTTTT
CASSLDGWELFF
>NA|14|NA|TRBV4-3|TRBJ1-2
TGCGCCAGCAGCCAAGGTATAGGGAACTATGGCTACACCTTC
CASSQGIGNYGYTF
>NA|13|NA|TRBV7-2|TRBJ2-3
TGTGCCAGCAGCAAGGGACCCTCAGATACGCAGTATTTT
CASSKGPSDTQYF
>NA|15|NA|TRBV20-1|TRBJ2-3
TGCAGTGCTAACAAAGCGGAGGCCGTCACAGATACGCAGTATTTT
CSANKAEAVTDTQYF
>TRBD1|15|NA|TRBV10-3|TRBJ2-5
TGTGCCATCAGTGAGGGACAGGGGGGGCAAGAGACCCAGTACTTC
CAISEGQGGQETQYF
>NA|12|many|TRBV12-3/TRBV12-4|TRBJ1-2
TGTGCCAGCAGTCCCGGGTACTATGGCTACACCTTC
CASSPGYYGYTF
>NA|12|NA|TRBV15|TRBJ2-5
TGTGCCACCAGGGGGCTCCGGGAGACCCAGTACTTC
CATRGLRETQYF
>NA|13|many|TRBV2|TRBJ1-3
TGTGCCAGCAGCCGGACGGCAGGAGGCACCATATATTTT
CASSRTAGGTIYF
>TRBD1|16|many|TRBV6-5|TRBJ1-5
TGTGCCAGCAGTTACACGGGACAGGGATCGGATCAGCCCCAGCATTTT
CASSYTGQGSDQPQHF
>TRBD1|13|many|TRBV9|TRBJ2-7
TGTGCCAGCAGCGGAGACAGGGGGAGCGAGCAGTACTTC
CASSGDRGSEQYF
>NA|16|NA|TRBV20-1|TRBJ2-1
TGCAGTGCTAGAGTCCGAGGGACGAGTACCTACAATGAGCAGTTCTTC
CSARVRGTSTYNEQFF
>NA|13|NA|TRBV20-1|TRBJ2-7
TGCAGTGCAACGTTAAGGGCTCCGTACGAGCAGTACTTC
CSATLRAPYEQYF
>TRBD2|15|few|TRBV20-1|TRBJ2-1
TGCAGTGCTATAAGCAGGCGGGAGGGAGCCAATGAGCAGTTCTTC
CSAISRREGANEQFF
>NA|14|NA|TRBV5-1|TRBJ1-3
TGCGCCAGCAGCTGGGGGACTCCTGGAAACACCATATATTTT
CASSWGTPGNTIYF
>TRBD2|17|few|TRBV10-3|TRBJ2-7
TGTGCCATCAGTGAGTCGACTGGAAGCGGGACCCTCTACGAGCAGTACTTC
CAISESTGSGTLYEQYF
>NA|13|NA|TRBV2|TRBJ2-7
TGTGCCAGCACCCTAACCCGGCTCGGCGAGCAGTACTTC
CASTLTRLGEQYF
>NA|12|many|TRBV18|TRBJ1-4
TGTGCCAGCTCATCCCCAAATGAAAAACTGTTTTTT
CASSSPNEKLFF